The 12 T cell receptor beta chains below come from one sample, sequenced in a study of read filtering for tumor transcriptome and immune sequencing. The library was built from about 400 ng RNA with molecular barcoded adaptors for alpha/delta and beta/gamma chains. TCRdb itself ran the reads through MiXCR, one entry per CDR3 protein. The table includes approximately 20,000 distinct CDR3 sequences, roughly 13% detected once. The specimen was a population of CD138-negative cells sorted from bone marrow. The receptors were sampled from a donor aged 40 or older with multiple myeloma.

A note on this clonotype: A much bigger clone sits one base away, suggesting this may be a read error. The chain is built from TRBV3-1 and TRBJ2-2; 13 bases are a match to TRBD2. The CDR3 sequence is 18 residues long. The germline gives CDR1 LGHDT, CDR2 YNNKEL (reference sequence). V shed 4 bases and J 6 bases; nucleotides not matched to a gene: 11. The CDR3 nucleotides read TGTGCCAGCAGCCCCCGCCTTGGACTAGCGGGAGTTGCCGGGGAGCTGTTTTTT. It encodes CASSPRLGLAGVAGELFF.

This clonotype has ten or more counts. This sequence joins TRBV24-1 and TRBJ2-1; D call uncertain. The CDR3 sequence is 13 residues long. From germline, CDR1 is KGHDR and CDR2 SFDVKD. The V gene lost 4 bases and the J gene lost 10 bases, with 13 bases spanning the gap. DNA for the CDR3: TGTGCCACCAGTGACCCTCCCGCTACCGAGCAGTTCTTC. It codes for CATSDPPATEQFF.

This clonotype was seen a few times. The rearrangement links TRBV20-1 to TRBJ2-1; D gene uncertain. The V and J ends lost 0 bases and 3 bases respectively, with 9 bases between them. The length of the CDR3 is 14 residues. Germline V gene data show CDR1 as DFQATT and CDR2 as SNEGSKA (reference sequence). CDR3 residues: CSARDSSDYNEQFF. In nucleotides, the CDR3 is TGCAGTGCTAGAGATAGTTCAGACTACAATGAGCAGTTCTTC.

This clonotype rates as medium-sized. V gene TRBV4-1 combines with J gene TRBJ2-5, with 7 bases aligning to TRBD2. V lost 4 bases and J lost 5; bases outside the gene matches: 13. The CDR3 consists of 16 residues. CDR1 and CDR2 (germline): MGHRA, YSYEKL. The CDR3 protein is CASSLLGGRQLETQYF. In nucleotides, the CDR3 is TGCGCCAGCAGCCTCCTGGGAGGGCGACAGCTGGAGACCCAGTACTTC.

This clonotype appeared a few times. The rearrangement links TRBV6-2 or TRBV6-3 to TRBJ1-1; tentative D call: TRBD1 (6 bases). CDR1 is MNHEY and CDR2 is SVGEGT in the germline V gene. Trimming shortened V by 4 bases and J by 7 bases, and 22 bases separated the two germline ends. The CDR3 consists of 16 residues. The chain's CDR3 is CASSSPTSGTRLEAFF. DNA for the CDR3: TGTGCCAGCAGTTCACCGACGTCCGGGACACGGCTTGAAGCTTTCTTT.

V gene TRBV12-3 or TRBV12-4 combines with J gene TRBJ1-5; D is unclear. The V and J ends lost 3 bases and 6 bases respectively, with 12 bases between them. The CDR3 consists of 14 residues. The CDR3 DNA sequence: TGTGCCAGCAGTTTGAGCGGAATGACTCAGCCCCAGCATTTT. Its protein is CASSLSGMTQPQHF.

In this sample, this clonotype turned up many times. V gene TRBV19 combines with J gene TRBJ2-1, with 14 positions matching TRBD2. Germline loops: CDR1 LNHDA, CDR2 SQIVND (reference sequence). The CDR3 is made up of 13 amino acids. V dropped 10 bases and J dropped 9; count of bases not matched to a gene: 5. CDR3 loop: CATGLAGGGEQFF. In DNA, the CDR3 is TGTGCCACTGGACTAGCGGGAGGAGGTGAGCAGTTCTTC.

This chain links TRBV24-1 with TRBJ2-3, with 9 nucleotides matching TRBD1. V lost 6 bases to trimming and J lost 8 bases; unmatched junction nucleotides: 11. The CDR3 contains 15 residues. The V gene's germline CDR1 is KGHDR and CDR2 SFDVKD. The CDR3: CATSPTDRGEGTQYF. The CDR3, as DNA: TGTGCCACCAGTCCCACGGACAGGGGAGAAGGTACGCAGTATTTT.

As to this clonotype: This may be a read error: a much more frequent sequence differs by one nucleotide. The chain is built from TRBV3-1 and TRBJ2-3; unclear D gene. The CDR3 spans 12 residues. Germline V CDR1 and CDR2: LGHDT, YNNKEL (reference sequence). V dropped 8 bases and J dropped 3 bases, with 9 bases sitting between them. CDR3 coding DNA: TGTGCCAGCGGCGTGCTAACAGATACGCAGTATTTT. This encodes CASGVLTDTQYF.

V gene TRBV12-3 or TRBV12-4 combines with J gene TRBJ2-1; TRBD2 matches 9 bases. The CDR3 is 14 residues long. The trim removed 3 bases at V and 8 bases at J, leaving 5 bases unmatched. CDR3 nucleotide sequence: TGTGCCAGCAGTTTTGAGCGGGAGGCCGATGAGCAGTTCTTC. It specifies CASSFEREADEQFF.

As to this clonotype: Given a much more abundant clone one base away, this may be a read error. The chain employs TRBV11-2 and TRBJ2-3; 11 nucleotides align to TRBD2. Germline-derived CDR1 and CDR2 are SGHAT and FQNNGV. Germline trimming cut 6 bases from V and 4 bases from J; bases unmatched to any gene: 6. The CDR3 sequence is 15 residues long. The CDR3, as DNA: TGTGCCAGCAGACTGACTAGCGGGATGTCAGATACGCAGTATTTT. It is translated as CASRLTSGMSDTQYF.

This clonotype was picked up many times. The chain combines TRBV7-2 with TRBJ2-7, with TRBD2 identical over 8 bases. Germline CDR1 and CDR2: SGHTA and FQGNSA. The CDR3 contains 15 residues. Trimming at V came to 5 bases and at J to 4 bases, leaving 10 bases not matched to a gene. CDR3 loop: CASSPVAGTIYEQYF. DNA of the CDR3: TGTGCCAGCAGCCCGGTAGCGGGAACTATTTACGAGCAGTACTTC.